These T cell receptor beta chains were read from a single sample in a study of blood T cell repertoires in COVID-19. This table comes from immunoSEQ multiplex PCR, and its TCRdb copy is limited to in-frame clones, with some not included. The data show approximately 430,000 clones, 70% to 90% seen once. Sequencing used peripheral blood. Receptors originate from a woman aged 30 to 39 with active or convalescent COVID-19. CDR3s include the opening cysteine and the closing phenylalanine or tryptophan. The D gene is left open where the match is weak. The size of a clone is reported for some rows only, either as once, few or many, or as a class for expanded clones.

CDR3,DNA,size,J,V,D
CASSFGDSSTNEKLFF,TGTGCCAGCAGCTTCGGGGACTCTTCAACTAATGAAAAACTGTTTTTT,-,TRBJ1-4,TRBV5-6,-
CASTRFVGATGNTIYF,TGTGCCAGCACACGGTTCGTGGGGGCGACTGGAAACACCATATATTTT,-,TRBJ1-3,TRBV2,-
CASSPEPGQGLNGYTF,TGTGCCAGCAGCCCGGAACCGGGACAGGGGTTAAATGGCTACACCTTC,once,TRBJ1-2,TRBV3-1/TRBV3-2,TRBD1
CASSQDAGTRSGYTF,TGTGCCAGCAGCCAAGACGCCGGGACACGGAGTGGCTACACCTTC,-,TRBJ1-2,TRBV4-2,-
CASGRGLNTEAFF,TGTGCCAGCGGGAGAGGGCTGAACACTGAAGCTTTCTTT,-,TRBJ1-1,TRBV12-3/TRBV12-4,-
CASSPNPGAEQFF,TGTGCCAGCAGTCCCAACCCAGGGGCTGAGCAGTTCTTC,-,TRBJ2-1,TRBV6-2/TRBV6-3,-
CASSLWTSGSFETQYF,TGTGCCAGCAGCTTATGGACTAGCGGGAGTTTTGAGACCCAGTACTTC,-,TRBJ2-5,TRBV11-2,TRBD2
CASSETSEQETQYF,TGTGCCAGCAGCGAGACTAGCGAGCAAGAGACCCAGTACTTC,-,TRBJ2-5,TRBV5-4,TRBD2
CASSLAQELDYEQYF,TGTGCCAGCAGCTTAGCCCAGGAATTGGACTACGAGCAGTACTTC,-,TRBJ2-7,TRBV13,-
CASSEALQGLAGGPGYEQYF,TGTGCCAGCAGTGAAGCGCTTCAGGGACTAGCGGGAGGGCCGGGATACGAGCAGTACTTC,-,TRBJ2-7,TRBV6-1,TRBD2
CASSQEQGAIGYTF,TGTGCCAGCAGTCAAGAGCAGGGGGCAATTGGCTACACCTTC,-,TRBJ1-2,TRBV27,TRBD1
CASSLNQVQGSGYF,TGTGCCAGCAGCTTGAATCAGGTTCAGGGTTCGGGGTATTTT,-,TRBJ2-3,TRBV5-6,-
CASSRSLAGISSSSYEQYF,TGCGCCAGCAGCCGGTCACTAGCGGGCATTTCCTCGAGCTCCTACGAGCAGTACTTC,-,TRBJ2-7,TRBV4-1,TRBD2
CASSPRLAGGPGTGELFF,TGTGCCAGCAGCCCCCGACTAGCGGGAGGGCCGGGGACCGGGGAGCTGTTTTTT,-,TRBJ2-2,TRBV11-2,TRBD2
CATSSTRENTIYF,TGTGCCACCAGCAGTACCAGGGAAAACACCATATATTTT,-,TRBJ1-3,TRBV15,-
CASSQDGPSGGGNIQYF,TGTGCCAGCAGCCAAGATGGGCCTAGCGGGGGGGGAAACATTCAGTACTTC,once,TRBJ2-4,TRBV4-2,TRBD2
CASSADRAPEAFF,TGCGCCAGCAGCGCCGACAGGGCGCCTGAAGCTTTCTTT,-,TRBJ1-1,TRBV5-1,TRBD1
CASSQLDRGRDTQYF,TGTGCCAGCAGCCAGTTGGACAGGGGGCGAGATACGCAGTATTTT,-,TRBJ2-3,TRBV3-1/TRBV3-2,TRBD1
CASSAWGGNQETQYF,TGTGCCAGCAGCGCCTGGGGCGGAAATCAAGAGACCCAGTACTTC,-,TRBJ2-5,TRBV5-5,-
CATGDRGYHDQHF,TGTGCCACGGGGGACAGGGGGTACCATGACCAGCATTTT,-,TRBJ1-5,TRBV24-1,TRBD1
CSAETGANTEAFF,TGCAGCGCCGAGACAGGGGCGAACACTGAAGCTTTCTTT,-,TRBJ1-1,TRBV29-1,TRBD1
CASSPGAVNEKLFF,TGTGCCAGCTCACCAGGGGCCGTTAATGAAAAACTGTTTTTT,-,TRBJ1-4,TRBV18,-